This T cell receptor beta chain was captured by sequencing in a study of blood T cell repertoires in COVID-19. The CDR3 runs 13 residues. Germline CDR1 and CDR2: SGHAT and FQDESV (reference sequence). V lost 4 bases and J 5 bases, leaving 8 bases between the germline ends. In the authors' methods: Cell counts per sample came from amplifying reference gene primers. Method: immunoSEQ multiplex PCR; TCRdb's copy keeps in-frame clones and lacks some. The V and J calls and clone size were taken over from that table, and D and trimming were inferred from the DNA. Of a few hundred thousand clones in the sample, around 87% were seen once.

Sequencing was carried out using peripheral blood. The TCR comes from a woman in her 30s with COVID-19, enrolled during active disease. The chain combines TRBV11-1 with TRBJ2-2; no definite D call. The CDR3 DNA is TGTGCCAGCAGCTACCCACTTACCGGGGAGCTGTTTTTT. It yields the protein CASSYPLTGELFF.